Following are 14 T cell receptor beta chains from one sample sequenced in a study of T cell repertoires in cytomegalovirus infection (dated by TCRdb to between 2018 and 2021). These reads were obtained on an Illumina HiSeq 1500. The raw public reads went through TCRdb reprocessing: fastp at Q25, MiXCR clone calling, in-frame beta chains kept. Identical CDR3 proteins give one entry, which carries the most common genes and DNA. The sample table shows around 320,000 distinct CDR3 sequences, and 9.5% are seen once. The ten largest clones take up 3.5% to 4.5% of the sample. Material: PBMCs. The receptors here all came from a human donor in good health (CMV status not recorded). Some clones in this sample may be carry-over from other donors' samples.

Concerning this clonotype: No conserved phenylalanine or tryptophan ends this CDR3, so it is likely a read error. V and J are TRBV4-3 and TRBJ1-2, with a tentative D call TRBD1 (5 bases). V was shortened by 3 bases and J by 3 bases, with 14 bases between the two germline ends. CDR1 and CDR2 from the germline V gene are LGHNA and YSLEER. There are 15 residues in the CDR3. The CDR3 loop reads CASSHSSGTDYGYTS. In nucleotides, the CDR3 is TGCGCCAGCAGCCATTCATCAGGGACGGACTATGGCTACACCTCC.

V is TRBV12-3 or TRBV12-4 and J is TRBJ1-2; D gene ambiguous. This CDR3 has 13 amino acids. Deletions cut 6 bases from V and 8 bases from J, with 16 bases between. The chain's CDR3 is CASSPTGSRGYTF. The CDR3 DNA follows: TGTGCCAGCAGCCCGACCGGAAGTCGGGGCTACACCTTC.

This clonotype has a handful of counts. The chain employs TRBV5-5 and TRBJ2-7, with a weak D call TRBD2 (6 bases). Per germline, CDR1 SGHKS and CDR2 YYEKEE (reference sequence). Trimming pared 4 bases from V and 3 bases from J, leaving 11 bases between. The CDR3 consists of 13 residues. DNA of the CDR3: TGTGCCAGCAGCGTGGGAGGAAACTACGAGCAGTACTTC. This translates into CASSVGGNYEQYF.

This clonotype was seen repeatedly, ten times or more. This chain uses TRBV11-2 with TRBJ2-7; D is uncertain. Germline CDR1 and CDR2: SGHAT and FQNNGV. With 5 bases removed from V and 3 bases from J, the gap between germline ends came to 5 bases. CDR3 size: 11 residues. The CDR3 DNA follows: TGTGCCAGCAGCAAGAGCTACGAGCAGTACTTC. Its translation: CASSKSYEQYF. The full variable domain, completed using reference TRBV11-2 and TRBJ2-7, is EAGVAQSPRYKIIEKRQSVAFWCNPISGHATLYWYQQILGQGPKLLIQFQNNGVVDDSQLPKDRFSAERLKGVDSTLKIQPAKLEDSAVYLCASSKSYEQYFGPGTRLTVT.

There are many counts of this clonotype. The chain joins TRBV7-2 to TRBJ1-5; the D is unclear. Looked up from germline, CDR1 is SGHTA and CDR2 is FQGNSA. V was shortened by 1 base and J by 4 bases, with 8 bases between the two germline ends. This CDR3 contains 14 residues. The CDR3 DNA sequence: TGTGCCAGCAGCTTAGTTTACGGGAATCAGCCCCAGCATTTT. This sequence encodes CASSLVYGNQPQHF.

The chain recombines TRBV6-5 with TRBJ2-6, with D possibly TRBD2 on 5 matching bases. CDR1 MNHEY and CDR2 SVGAGI come from the germline V gene. The V and J ends lost 10 bases and 2 bases respectively, with 9 bases between them. The CDR3 runs to 13 residues. CDR3 protein: CATRGAGANVLTF. The CDR3 DNA reads as TGTGCCACCCGGGGAGCTGGGGCCAACGTCCTGACTTTC.

The V call is TRBV19, the J call TRBJ2-7; TRBD1 matches at 8 bases. The CDR3 has 14 residues. Germline V gene sequence: CDR1 LNHDA, CDR2 SQIVND (reference sequence). The V and J ends lost 3 bases and 2 bases, in that order; junction bases with no gene match: 3. CDR3 nucleotides: TGTGCCAGTAGTATTGGGACAGGACCCTACGAGCAGTACTTC. Residues: CASSIGTGPYEQYF. Full variable domain (rest looked up from reference TRBV19 and TRBJ2-7): DGGITQSPKYLFRKEGQNVTLSCEQNLNHDAMYWYRQDPGQGLRLIYYSQIVNDFQKGDIAEGYSVSREKKESFPLTVTSAQKNPTAFYLCASSIGTGPYEQYFGPGTRLTVT.

This clonotype showed up many times. The CDR3: CASRYRGKPQHF. CDR3 in DNA: TGTGCCAGCAGATACAGGGGAAAGCCCCAGCATTTT. The chain has TRBV12-3 or TRBV12-4 and TRBJ1-5, with 7 bases identical to TRBD1. V trimming: 6 bases; J trimming: 8 bases; junction bases outside the gene matches: 4. The CDR3 has 12 residues.

This clonotype was picked up a small number of times. The V gene is TRBV10-3, the J gene TRBJ2-1; D is possibly TRBD1 (5 bases). V lost 10 bases and J lost 6, with 13 bases in between. Per germline, CDR1 ENHRY and CDR2 SYGVKD. This CDR3 region has 12 residues. The CDR3: CATQQESNEQFF. The CDR3 nucleotides read TGTGCCACCCAACAGGAGTCCAATGAGCAGTTCTTC.

The chain uses TRBV19 and TRBJ2-1; D possibly corresponds to TRBD2 (7 bases). The ends were cut back, 5 bases at V and 9 bases at J, with 17 bases in the middle. This CDR3 comprises 14 residues. Germline V gene lookup returns CDR1 LNHDA and CDR2 SQIVND (reference sequence). CDR3: CASSQYGGPGEQFF. The CDR3 region has the DNA TGTGCCAGTAGTCAATACGGGGGGCCGGGTGAGCAGTTCTTC.

The chain joins TRBV30 to TRBJ2-7, with 10 bases lining up with TRBD2. J gave up 8 bases and V 3 bases, and 13 bases lay outside the gene matches. CDR1 is GTSNPN and CDR2 is SVGIG in the germline V gene (reference sequence). The CDR3 is made up of 15 amino acids. CDR3: CAWSVALAGVPKQYF. DNA of the CDR3: TGTGCCTGGAGCGTTGCGCTAGCGGGGGTCCCTAAGCAGTACTTC. Together with reference TRBV30 and TRBJ2-7, the CDR3 gives the full variable domain: SQTIHQWPATLVQPVGSPLSLECTVEGTSNPNLYWYRQAAGRGLQLLFYSVGIGQISSEVPQNLSASRPQDRQFILSSKKLLLSDSGFYLCAWSVALAGVPKQYFGPGTRLTVT.

Ten or more counts support this clonotype. The rearrangement joins TRBV2 to TRBJ1-5; a possible D gene is TRBD1 (6 bases). Germline CDR1 is SNHLY and CDR2 is FYNNEI. Trimming removed 5 bases at V and 3 bases at J, with 11 bases between. The CDR3 is 14 amino acids. The CDR3 here is CASSLDSFNQPQHF. DNA for the CDR3: TGTGCCAGCAGTTTGGACAGCTTCAATCAGCCCCAGCATTTT.

The chain joins TRBV14 to TRBJ2-3, with TRBD1 matching 12 bases. The CDR3 has 14 residues. Germline CDR1 reads SGHDN; CDR2 reads FVKESK. Trimming took 6 bases from V and 4 from J; bases not matched to a gene: 2. CDR3 nucleotides: TGTGCCAGCAGGGGACAGGGGGCCCCAGATACGCAGTATTTT. It yields the protein CASRGQGAPDTQYF. Drawing the rest from reference TRBV14 and TRBJ2-3, the complete variable domain is EAGVTQFPSHSVIEKGQTVTLRCDPISGHDNLYWYRRVMGKEIKFLLHFVKESKQDESGMPNNRFLAERTGGTYSTLKVQPAELEDSGVYFCASRGQGAPDTQYFGPGTRLTVL.

This clonotype was observed many times. V gene TRBV6-2 or TRBV6-3 combines with J gene TRBJ1-3; D unclear. CDR3 size: 19 residues. V lost 0 bases to trimming and J lost 3 bases, with 21 bases between them. CDR1 is MNHEY, CDR2 SVGEGT, per germline. CDR3 bases: TGTGCCAGCAGTTACTCGTACCTTCCGACGTCAAGTAATGGAAACACCATATATTTT. Encoded protein: CASSYSYLPTSSNGNTIYF.